This T cell receptor (beta chain) emerged from a study of cytomegalovirus exposure and HLA in healthy donors. The CDR3 runs to 13 residues. Unmatched junction bases numbered 6, after V lost 5 bases and J lost 5 bases. CDR1 is SQVTM, CDR2 ANQGSEA, per germline. Vbeta (60) and Jbeta (13) primers were used in the PCR. Libraries were prepared by immunoSEQ multiplex PCR; TCRdb keeps only in-frame clonotypes and omits some of them. The sample has more than 90,000 clones, 65% to 85% seen once; the top ten hold about 4%. The chain combines TRBV29-1 with TRBJ2-5; 9 bases agree with TRBD1. This TCR came from a man aged 45 to 65 in good health and CMV-seronegative. Sequencing was carried out using PBMCs. The CDR3 reads CSVSTGGRETQYF. For the CDR3, the DNA is TGCAGCGTTTCGACAGGGGGGAGGGAGACCCAGTACTTC.